These T cell receptor beta chains were read from a single sample in a study of blood T cell repertoires in COVID-19. TCRdb keeps only in-frame clones here, not all; method: immunoSEQ multiplex PCR. This sample yields 300,000 to 450,000 clones, of which approximately 89% are seen a single time; 8% to 13% belongs to the top ten. Sequencing input: peripheral blood. The source of these receptors is a woman aged 30 to 39 with COVID-19, enrolled during active disease. CDR3s include the opening cysteine and the closing phenylalanine or tryptophan. D genes are given only for firm matches. Clone size is given for some rows only: seen once, a few or many times, or a class if the clone is expanded.

>-|15|TRBV6-1|-|TRBJ2-3
CASSEIQGGTDTQYF
TGTGCCAGCAGTGAAATACAGGGCGGCACAGATACGCAGTATTTT
>-|11|TRBV10-3|-|TRBJ1-2
CAISIGNGYTF
TGTGCCATCAGTATCGGGAATGGCTACACCTTC
>once|14|TRBV5-1|TRBD1|TRBJ1-1
CASSLGQGGTEAFF
TGCGCCAGCAGCTTGGGACAGGGGGGCACTGAAGCTTTCTTT
>-|17|TRBV5-1|TRBD2|TRBJ2-3
CASSARTSGRAIDTQYF
TGCGCCAGCAGCGCACGGACTAGCGGGAGGGCCATAGATACGCAGTATTTT
>-|17|TRBV28|-|TRBJ1-5
CASSSLGGVSGNQPQHF
TGTGCCAGCAGTTCGTTAGGGGGTGTTTCGGGCAATCAGCCCCAGCATTTT
>once|14|TRBV28|TRBD1|TRBJ1-5
CASSSTGEYQPQHF
TGTGCCAGCAGTTCGACAGGGGAGTATCAGCCCCAGCATTTT
>-|14|TRBV7-2|-|TRBJ1-6
CASSLQGSNSPLHF
TGTGCCAGCAGCTTACAGGGCTCAAATTCACCCCTCCACTTT
>-|16|TRBV18|TRBD2|TRBJ2-5
CASSQLAGGRQETQYF
TGTGCCAGCTCACAACTAGCGGGAGGGCGTCAAGAGACCCAGTACTTC
>-|13|TRBV5-1|TRBD1|TRBJ1-1
CASSLDRGAEAFF
TGCGCCAGCAGCTTGGACAGGGGCGCTGAAGCTTTCTTT
>-|13|TRBV2|-|TRBJ1-4
CASGIGADSKLFF
TGTGCCAGCGGAATCGGCGCCGACTCCAAACTGTTTTTT
>-|12|TRBV15|TRBD2|TRBJ2-1
CASGTSYNEQFF
TGTGCGAGCGGGACCTCCTACAATGAGCAGTTCTTC
>-|18|TRBV5-4|TRBD2|TRBJ2-3
CASSPPGLAGGPTDTQYF
TGTGCCAGCAGCCCGCCGGGACTAGCGGGAGGGCCGACAGATACGCAGTATTTT
>once|14|TRBV5-1|TRBD2|TRBJ2-5
CASTTGTIQETQYF
TGCGCCAGTACGACTGGGACTATCCAAGAGACCCAGTACTTC
>once|15|TRBV7-2|TRBD2|TRBJ2-7
CASSSQRDPRYEQYF
TGTGCCAGCAGCTCCCAGCGGGACCCGCGGTACGAGCAGTACTTC
>-|15|TRBV24-1|TRBD1|TRBJ1-2
CATSDRGQGHYGYTF
TGTGCCACCAGTGACCGGGGACAGGGGCACTATGGCTACACCTTC